The clone carrying this TCR beta chain has ten or more counts. The record originates from a study of blood T cell repertoires in COVID-19. The CDR3 length is 14 residues. The junction had 9 bases not matched to a gene; V was cut back by 6 bases and J by 5 bases. Germline V gene data show CDR1 as SNHLY and CDR2 as FYNNEI. TCRdb's table, derived via immunoSEQ multiplex PCR, lists solely in-frame clones and lacks some. The table lists roughly 180,000 clones, over 70% of them singletons. The specimen sequenced was peripheral blood. This TCR was recovered from a man aged 55 to 70 with active or convalescent COVID-19. The chain links TRBV2 to TRBJ2-5, with 7 nucleotides matching TRBD2. The CDR3 DNA reads TGTGCCAGCAGCCTTATAGCGGGCTTGGAGACCCAGTACTTC. Translated: CASSLIAGLETQYF. The full variable domain, its missing parts supplied by reference TRBV2 and TRBJ2-5, is EPEVTQTPSHQVTQMGQEVILRCVPISNHLYFYWYRQILGQKVEFLVSFYNNEISEKSEIFDDQFSVERPDGSNFTLKIRSTKLEDSAMYFCASSLIAGLETQYFGPGTRLLVL.